The 29 T cell receptor beta chains given below trace back to one sample, sequenced in a study of cytomegalovirus exposure and HLA in healthy donors. Some clones are missing from TCRdb's copy, which holds only in-frame ones; the method was immunoSEQ multiplex PCR. The table includes roughly 180,000 clones, 84% detected once. Specimen: PBMCs. The receptor set was obtained from a man aged 18 to 29 in good health and CMV-seropositive.

The V call is TRBV6-6, the J call TRBJ2-3; D gene uncertain. The CDR3 spans 11 residues. V shed 2 bases and J shed 6 bases, with 3 bases lying between them. Looked up from germline, CDR1 is MNHNY and CDR2 is SVGAGI (reference sequence). The CDR3 sequence: CASSYLDTQYF. In DNA, the CDR3 is TGTGCCAGCAGTTACCTCGATACGCAGTATTTT.

This sequence joins TRBV27 and TRBJ2-1; 9 nucleotides line up with TRBD2. The CDR3 has 16 residues. The ends lost 6 bases at V and 6 bases at J; junction bases unmatched: 12. Germline CDR1 and CDR2: MNHEY and SMNVEV (reference sequence). DNA of the CDR3: TGTGCCAGCAGGGAGGGGGCGGGAGGGGCCGCCAATGAGCAGTTCTTC. It encodes CASREGAGGAANEQFF.

The J gene is TRBJ2-7, the V gene TRBV9, with 12 bases matching TRBD2. Germline trimming cut 3 bases from V and 5 bases from J; bases unmatched to any gene: 3. CDR1 is SGDLS, CDR2 YYNGEE, per germline. CDR3 length: 14 residues. CDR3 coding DNA: TGTGCCAGCAGCGCGACTAGCGGGAGTAACGAGCAGTACTTC. Encoded protein: CASSATSGSNEQYF. The entire variable domain, with the rest obtained from reference TRBV9 and TRBJ2-7, is as follows: DSGVTQTPKHLITATGQRVTLRCSPRSGDLSVYWYQQSLDQGLQFLIQYYNGEERAKGNILERFSAQQFPDLHSELNLSSLELGDSALYFCASSATSGSNEQYFGPGTRLTVT.

The rearrangement links TRBV7-2 to TRBJ2-7; 11 bases are a match to TRBD2. Germline V gene data show CDR1 as SGHTA and CDR2 as FQGNSA. After removal of 3 bases from V and 2 bases from J, the junction contained 3 bases not matched to a gene. The CDR3 totals 15 residues. The CDR3 is CASSLSTSGAYEQYF. The CDR3 coding sequence is TGTGCCAGCAGCTTGTCGACTAGCGGGGCCTACGAGCAGTACTTC.

V gene TRBV30 combines with J gene TRBJ2-1, with 9 bases that match TRBD2. The CDR3 covers 14 residues. The V gene's germline CDR1 is GTSNPN and CDR2 SVGIG (reference sequence). V lost 6 bases and J lost 2; bases outside the gene matches: 5. The CDR3 sequence: CACSGTSTYNEQFF. The CDR3 DNA is TGTGCCTGCTCCGGGACTAGCACCTACAATGAGCAGTTCTTC.

This clone was recorded only once. The chain joins TRBV28 to TRBJ2-7, with no clear D. The CDR3 is made up of 14 amino acids. Trimming took off 5 bases at V and 1 base at J, with 12 bases between the two ends. Germline-derived CDR1 and CDR2 are MDHEN and SYDVKM. This CDR3 is CASSPPTFSYEQYF. The CDR3, as DNA: TGTGCCAGCAGTCCCCCGACTTTTTCCTACGAGCAGTACTTC.

CDR3 amino acids: CASKVLLGGSVNEQFF. CDR3 bases: TGTGCCAGCAAAGTCCTCCTCGGCGGGAGCGTAAATGAGCAGTTCTTC. The chain employs TRBV28 and TRBJ2-1; 7 bases are a match to TRBD2. With 7 bases clipped from V and 7 bases from J, the junction kept 16 bases outside the gene matches. Germline CDR1 is MDHEN and CDR2 is SYDVKM. The CDR3 has 16 residues.

This sequence joins TRBV2 and TRBJ2-1; D remains ambiguous. The CDR3 has 13 amino acids. V gave up 0 bases and J gave up 9 bases, with 9 bases separating them. The germline V gene has CDR1 SNHLY and CDR2 FYNNEI. CDR3 amino acids: CASSEATVGEQFF. The CDR3 DNA reads as TGTGCCAGCAGTGAAGCGACTGTAGGTGAGCAGTTCTTC.

V and J are TRBV4-3 and TRBJ1-1, with D tentatively TRBD1 (5 bases). Germline V CDR1 and CDR2: LGHNA, YSLEER. Trimming pared 3 bases from V and 1 base from J, leaving 9 bases between. The CDR3 sequence is 14 residues long. DNA for the CDR3: TGCGCCAGCAGCCATGGAGGGACGAACACTGAAGCTTTCTTT. It codes for CASSHGGTNTEAFF.

The chain recombines TRBV5-6 with TRBJ1-2, with 7 nucleotides matching TRBD1. The CDR3 runs 15 residues. V was clipped by 4 bases and J by 2 bases; unmatched bases: 8. CDR1 SGHDT and CDR2 YYEEEE come from the germline V gene. The CDR3 loop reads CASSLIGQENYGYTF. Here the CDR3 DNA reads TGTGCCAGCAGCCTGATTGGACAGGAAAACTATGGCTACACCTTC.

The CDR3 loop reads CASSPTSGSHEQYF. The CDR3 DNA is TGCGCCAGCAGCCCCACTAGCGGGAGCCACGAGCAGTACTTC. The chain uses TRBV4-1 and TRBJ2-7; 11 bases agree with TRBD2. This CDR3 is built from 14 residues. V was clipped by 4 bases and J by 5 bases; unmatched bases: 4. The germline gives CDR1 MGHRA, CDR2 YSYEKL.

The V gene is TRBV4-2, the J gene TRBJ2-1; 9 nucleotides match TRBD2. The CDR3 loop spans 16 amino acids. V lost 2 bases, J lost 4 bases, and 6 bases stayed unmatched. CDR1 and CDR2 from the germline V gene are LGHNA and YNFKEQ. CDR3 DNA: TGTGCCAGCAGCCAACAAGCTAGCGGGACTTACAATGAGCAGTTCTTC. Amino acids: CASSQQASGTYNEQFF.

The rearrangement uses TRBV5-1 and TRBJ2-5; TRBD2 matches 15 bases. The CDR3 has 19 residues. CDR1 is SGHRS and CDR2 is YFSETQ in the germline V gene. J lost 5 bases, V lost 4 bases, and 15 bases had no gene match. CDR3 amino acids: CASSPDWWSGLAGGETQYF. Written as DNA, the CDR3 is TGCGCCAGCAGCCCCGATTGGTGGTCCGGACTAGCGGGGGGGGAGACCCAGTACTTC.

The chain recombines TRBV9 with TRBJ1-1, with TRBD1 as a possible D gene (6 bases). From germline, CDR1 is SGDLS and CDR2 YYNGEE. Trimming took off 0 bases at V and 0 bases at J, with 12 bases between the two ends. The CDR3 spans 16 residues. The CDR3 reads CASSVGDTPLNTEAFF. CDR3 in DNA: TGTGCCAGCAGCGTAGGGGACACACCTCTGAACACTGAAGCTTTCTTT.

The rearrangement links TRBV7-2 to TRBJ2-7, with 8 nucleotides matching TRBD1. Trimming removed 9 bases from V and 3 bases from J; junction bases left unmatched: 7. CDR1 is SGHTA and CDR2 is FQGNSA in the germline V gene. The CDR3 is 13 amino acids. CDR3 residues: CASGQGRFYEQYF. For the CDR3, the DNA is TGTGCCAGTGGACAGGGACGCTTCTACGAGCAGTACTTC.

CDR3 nucleotide sequence: TGTGCCAGCAGCTTTAGCGGGAGGTCTGGGGCCAACGTCCTGACTTTC. Translating gives CASSFSGRSGANVLTF. The gene calls are TRBV7-2 and TRBJ2-6, with 10 bases fitting TRBD2. CDR3 length: 16 residues. With 3 bases clipped from V and 1 base from J, the junction kept 0 bases outside the gene matches. Germline loops: CDR1 SGHTA, CDR2 FQGNSA.

This chain links TRBV28 with TRBJ1-3; possibly TRBD1 for D (5 bases). The germline gives CDR1 MDHEN, CDR2 SYDVKM. The germline V and J ends were trimmed by 3 bases and 0 bases, with 12 bases remaining between them. The CDR3 length is 16 residues. In nucleotides, the CDR3 is TGTGCCAGCAGTTTTAAACAGGCGTACTCTGGAAACACCATATATTTT. This encodes CASSFKQAYSGNTIYF.

The chain uses TRBV2 and TRBJ2-3; D remains unclear. The V and J ends lost 5 bases and 8 bases respectively, with 14 bases between them. Germline values: CDR1 SNHLY, CDR2 FYNNEI. CDR3 size: 13 residues. CDR3 sequence (DNA): TGTGCCAGCAGTCTTTCACTAACTCTTACGCAGTATTTT. It is translated as CASSLSLTLTQYF.

The chain employs TRBV11-2 and TRBJ2-7; 10 bases match TRBD1. Germline V lookup: CDR1 SGHAT, CDR2 FQNNGV. The CDR3 consists of 15 residues. Germline trimming cut 3 bases from V and 6 bases from J; bases unmatched to any gene: 8. DNA of the CDR3: TGTGCCAGCAGCTTGGACGGGGACAGGGGTAGCGAGCAGTACTTC. Amino acids: CASSLDGDRGSEQYF.

The chain joins TRBV5-4 to TRBJ2-1; TRBD2 might be the D (6 bases). The CDR3 runs 14 residues. Germline V gene data show CDR1 as SGHNT and CDR2 as YYREEE (reference sequence). Trimming pared 4 bases from V and 3 bases from J, leaving 11 bases between. CDR3 amino acids: CASSPRDFYNEQFF. Here the CDR3 DNA reads TGTGCCAGCAGCCCCAGGGACTTCTACAATGAGCAGTTCTTC. The whole variable domain, remainder taken from reference TRBV5-4 and TRBJ2-1, is ETGVTQSPTHLIKTRGQQVTLRCSSQSGHNTVSWYQQALGQGPQFIFQYYREEENGRGNFPPRFSGLQFPNYSSELNVNALELDDSALYLCASSPRDFYNEQFFGPGTRLTVL.

This rearrangement joins TRBV13 to TRBJ2-3, with 11 bases that match TRBD2. The CDR3 contains 16 residues. Germline CDR1 PRHDT, CDR2 FYEKMQ (reference sequence). With 0 bases clipped from V and 5 bases from J, the junction kept 4 bases outside the gene matches. Here the CDR3 DNA reads TGTGCCAGCAGCTTAGGACTAGCGGGAGTGGAAGATACGCAGTATTTT. Its translation is CASSLGLAGVEDTQYF.

The rearrangement links TRBV9 to TRBJ2-1, with TRBD2 matching over 7 bases. The CDR3 runs to 16 residues. Germline CDR1 is SGDLS and CDR2 is YYNGEE. With V trimmed by 0 bases and J by 3 bases, 6 bases remained unmatched. This CDR3 reads CASSVEGAGYYNEQFF. The CDR3 coding sequence is TGTGCCAGCAGCGTAGAGGGAGCGGGATACTACAATGAGCAGTTCTTC.

V and J are TRBV11-2 and TRBJ2-5, with D tentatively TRBD1 (5 bases). The length of the CDR3 is 13 residues. V shed 7 bases and J shed 5 bases, with 14 bases lying between them. Per the germline V gene, CDR1 is SGHAT and CDR2 is FQNNGV. The CDR3 bases are TGTGCCAGCACCAACAAGGGGTGGGAGACCCAGTACTTC. The encoded protein is CASTNKGWETQYF.

This chain joins TRBV9 and TRBJ2-7; D ambiguous. V was shortened by 0 bases and J by 2 bases, with 6 bases between the two germline ends. CDR1 is SGDLS and CDR2 is YYNGEE in the germline V gene. This CDR3 is built from 13 residues. The CDR3 DNA reads as TGTGCCAGCAGCGTAGGGGCACCCTACGAGCAGTACTTC. Its protein product is CASSVGAPYEQYF.

The J gene is TRBJ1-5, the V gene TRBV27, with a tentative D call TRBD1 (5 bases). Germline V lookup: CDR1 MNHEY, CDR2 SMNVEV (reference sequence). The ends were cut back, 5 bases at V and 2 bases at J, with 13 bases in the middle. The CDR3 loop spans 15 amino acids. CDR3 nucleotide sequence: TGTGCCAGCAGTCTCCAATGGGGGGGCAATCAGCCCCAGCATTTT. This codes for CASSLQWGGNQPQHF.

This clone has only one observation. The chain uses TRBV9 and TRBJ2-1; a possible D gene is TRBD2 (5 bases). V shed 4 bases and J shed 0 bases, with 11 bases lying between them. CDR1 and CDR2 (germline): SGDLS, YYNGEE. This CDR3 comprises 15 residues. The CDR3 loop reads CASSPLGLSYNEQFF. The CDR3, as DNA: TGTGCCAGCAGCCCACTAGGGCTCTCCTACAATGAGCAGTTCTTC. The full variable domain, in which reference TRBV9 and TRBJ2-1 provide the parts outside the CDR3, is DSGVTQTPKHLITATGQRVTLRCSPRSGDLSVYWYQQSLDQGLQFLIQYYNGEERAKGNILERFSAQQFPDLHSELNLSSLELGDSALYFCASSPLGLSYNEQFFGPGTRLTVL.

The rearrangement links TRBV7-9 to TRBJ1-4, with D maybe TRBD1 (6 bases). The V end was cut by 2 bases, the J end by 7 bases, with 23 bases between. The V gene's germline CDR1 is SEHNR and CDR2 FQNEAQ (reference sequence). The CDR3 length is 18 residues. The CDR3 protein is CASSLSGATGADGEKLFF. Here the CDR3 DNA reads TGTGCCAGCAGCTTATCCGGAGCGACAGGAGCCGACGGTGAAAAACTGTTTTTT.

The chain is built from TRBV27 and TRBJ1-4; the match to TRBD1 covers 8 bases. Trimming cost V 5 bases and J 7 bases; bases outside gene matches: 3. CDR1 MNHEY and CDR2 SMNVEV come from the germline V gene (reference sequence). This CDR3 is 13 amino acids long. CDR3 bases: TGTGCCAGCAGTCGGACAGGGACTGAAAAACTGTTTTTT. Its translation: CASSRTGTEKLFF. Full variable domain (outside the CDR3, taken from reference TRBV27 and TRBJ1-4): EAQVTQNPRYLITVTGKKLTVTCSQNMNHEYMSWYRQDPGLGLRQIYYSMNVEVTDKGDVPEGYKVSRKEKRNFPLILESPSPNQTSLYFCASSRTGTEKLFFGSGTQLSVL.

The chain couples TRBV7-9 to TRBJ2-1, with TRBD1 as a possible D gene (6 bases). This CDR3 is built from 14 residues. The V gene's germline CDR1 is SEHNR and CDR2 FQNEAQ (reference sequence). The V end lost 2 bases, the J end lost 6 bases, and 11 bases lay between the germline ends. CDR3 sequence reads: CASSLPGQPNEQFF. The CDR3 coding sequence is TGTGCCAGCAGCTTACCGGGACAACCCAATGAGCAGTTCTTC.